The 14 T cell receptor beta chains below come from one sample, sequenced in a study of Ad26.COV2.S vaccination and SARS-CoV-2 variants. Profiling relied on immunoSEQ multiplex PCR, and the TCRdb table lists in-frame clones only, not all of them. The sample lists just under 250,000 clones; around nine tenths were seen once. The treatment is: roughly 19 received Ad26.COV2.S at low or high dose, single or two shots; five or six received placebo; per-sample allocation not given. It was on day 63 after the first vaccine or placebo injection that samples were taken. Sequenced here: peripheral blood, sampled in a trial of Ad26.COV2.S vaccine versus placebo. These receptors came from a person aged 18 to 65 who received the Ad26.COV2.S COVID-19 vaccine or a placebo.

The chain is built from TRBV6-5 and TRBJ2-1, with D unclear. Germline V CDR1 and CDR2: MNHEY, SVGAGI. The V gene lost 7 bases and the J gene lost 4 bases, with 8 bases spanning the gap. The CDR3 runs 12 residues. CDR3 sequence (DNA): TGTGCCAGCATGGACCCATACAATGAGCAGTTCTTC. It encodes CASMDPYNEQFF.

The chain recombines TRBV6-5 with TRBJ2-1, with unresolved D. CDR1 is MNHEY, CDR2 SVGAGI, per germline. V was cut by 5 bases and J by 5 bases, with 4 bases left in between. This CDR3 contains 11 residues. The CDR3 coding sequence is TGTGCCAGCAGTCGGGACAATGAGCAGTTCTTC. Amino acids: CASSRDNEQFF.

This clone has just one count. One end of the junction is discordant with germline, which a read error may explain. This chain joins TRBV20-1 and TRBJ2-3, with D perhaps matching TRBD1 or TRBD2 (5 bases each). Germline CDR1 reads DFQATT; CDR2 reads SNEGSKA (reference sequence). This CDR3 is built from 11 residues. CDR3 region: CSVREGSHQYF. CDR3 in DNA: TGCAGTGTTAGAGAGGGGTCCCACCAGTATTTT.

The J gene is TRBJ1-3, the V gene TRBV18; 11 positions agree with TRBD1. CDR1 and CDR2 (germline): KGHSH, LQKENI. The CDR3 has 15 amino acids. J was trimmed by 6 bases and V by 3 bases; bases with no gene match: 4. CDR3 nucleotide sequence: TGTGCCAGCTCACCGAGGACAGGGGGCCAAAACACCATATATTTT. Translating gives CASSPRTGGQNTIYF.

V usage is TRBV3-1 (or the pseudogene TRBV3-2) and J usage is TRBJ2-7; D is uncertain. Germline-derived CDR1 and CDR2 are LGHDT and YNNKEL (reference sequence). Trimming left V 1 base short and J 5 bases short, with 18 bases between. This CDR3 is built from 16 residues. CDR3 in DNA: TGTGCCAGCAGCCAAGCTATGGACCATTGGATCCACGAGCAGTACTTC. Its protein product is CASSQAMDHWIHEQYF.

V usage is TRBV7-8 and J usage is TRBJ1-5; the D gene is possibly TRBD1 (6 bases). Germline lookup yields CDR1 SGHVS and CDR2 FQNEAQ. The CDR3 is 15 amino acids. Trimming took off 1 base at V and 4 bases at J, with 11 bases between the two ends. CDR3 residues: CASSLGDTRNQPQHF. The DNA for the CDR3 is TGTGCCAGCAGCTTAGGGGACACAAGGAATCAGCCCCAGCATTTT.

This chain links TRBV6-5 with TRBJ2-2, with D unresolved. From germline, CDR1 is MNHEY and CDR2 SVGAGI. Trimming cost V 8 bases and J 4 bases, with 5 bases left between them. The CDR3 sequence is 11 residues long. The CDR3 region has the DNA TGTGCCAGCTTGTCCACCGGGGAGCTGTTTTTT. Amino acid sequence: CASLSTGELFF.

A few counts support this clone. The chain couples TRBV5-1 to TRBJ1-6; TRBD1 is a possible D gene (5 bases). Germline loops: CDR1 SGHRS, CDR2 YFSETQ. This CDR3 has 13 residues. The V end lost 9 bases, the J end lost 5 bases, and 12 bases lay between the germline ends. The CDR3 DNA follows: TGCGCCACCCGGGACCGGGATAATTCACCCCTCCACTTT. This gives the protein CATRDRDNSPLHF. Full variable domain (outside the CDR3, taken from reference TRBV5-1 and TRBJ1-6): KAGVTQTPRYLIKTRGQQVTLSCSPISGHRSVSWYQQTPGQGLQFLFEYFSETQRNKGNFPGRFSGRQFSNSRSEMNVSTLELGDSALYLCATRDRDNSPLHFGNGTRLTVT.

In its sample, this clone was seen once. This chain's CDR3 is CASSQPGQGAYNEQFF. CDR3 coding DNA: TGCGCCAGCAGCCAACCGGGACAGGGGGCCTACAATGAGCAGTTCTTC. This rearrangement joins TRBV5-1 to TRBJ2-1; TRBD1 aligns across 11 bases. The CDR3 runs to 16 residues. Trimming cost V 4 bases and J 2 bases; bases outside gene matches: 5. Germline assignment: CDR1 SGHRS and CDR2 YFSETQ.

This chain links TRBV5-1 with TRBJ2-3; TRBD2 is a possible D gene (5 bases). This CDR3 contains 16 residues. CDR1 and CDR2 from the germline V gene are SGHRS and YFSETQ. The germline V and J ends were trimmed by 0 bases and 5 bases, with 16 bases remaining between them. The CDR3 bases are TGCGCCAGCAGCTTGGCCGCGGGCCGGCCCGGAGATACGCAGTATTTT. Amino acid sequence: CASSLAAGRPGDTQYF.

V usage is TRBV15 and J usage is TRBJ1-2; 9 positions agree with TRBD1. This CDR3 region has 15 residues. Looked up from germline, CDR1 is LNHNV and CDR2 is YYDKDF (reference sequence). V trimming: 1 base; J trimming: 12 bases; junction bases outside the gene matches: 12. The CDR3 loop is CATSRGTGDDDGHTF. CDR3 coding DNA: TGTGCCACCAGCAGAGGGACAGGGGACGACGACGGCCACACCTTC.

This chain joins TRBV27 and TRBJ1-2; D unclear. The CDR3 has 13 residues. The germline V gene has CDR1 MNHEY and CDR2 SMNVEV (reference sequence). Trimming pared 4 bases from V and 4 bases from J, leaving 10 bases between. This CDR3 reads CASSSRSGYGYTF. The CDR3 DNA reads as TGTGCCAGCAGTTCTCGATCGGGCTATGGCTACACCTTC.

The rearrangement links TRBV19 to TRBJ2-7, with D maybe TRBD2 (7 bases). The CDR3 totals 12 residues. Germline lookup yields CDR1 LNHDA and CDR2 SQIVND (reference sequence). V gave up 9 bases and J gave up 3 bases, with 12 bases separating them. CDR3 sequence (DNA): TGTGCCAGAGGGGGAGGGCTCTACGAGCAGTACTTC. It is translated as CARGGGLYEQYF.

The chain carries TRBV7-6 and TRBJ2-1, with 12 bases that match TRBD2. The CDR3 is 19 amino acids. The junction had 12 bases not matched to a gene; V was cut back by 2 bases and J by 4 bases. From germline, CDR1 is SGHVS and CDR2 FNYEAQ. CDR3 sequence: CASSLRTSGALTIYNEQFF. In nucleotides, the CDR3 is TGTGCCAGCAGCTTACGGACTAGCGGGGCCCTCACCATATACAATGAGCAGTTCTTC. The full variable domain, its missing parts supplied by reference TRBV7-6 and TRBJ2-1, is GAGVSQSPRYKVTKRGQDVALRCDPISGHVSLYWYRQALGQGPEFLTYFNYEAQQDKSGLPNDRFSAERPEGSISTLTIQRTEQRDSAMYRCASSLRTSGALTIYNEQFFGPGTRLTVL.